One and the same sample provided the 24 T cell receptor beta chains below, sequenced in a study of molecular identifiers for immune sequencing clone quantification. TCRdb reprocessed the PCR reads with MiXCR, giving one entry per CDR3 protein. The table has about half a million distinct CDR3 sequences, over 20% seen once. Sequenced input: naive CD8+ T cells from blood, with Jurkat cell RNA spiked in. Subset indicated: FACS-sorted CD8+CD4-CCR7+CD45RA+ naive T cells. The receptors stem from a human donor in good health. Some libraries in this study had Jurkat cell RNA spiked in.

This clonotype came up a few times. V and J are TRBV4-1 and TRBJ2-7; D call uncertain. CDR3 length: 15 residues. CDR1 and CDR2 (germline): MGHRA, YSYEKL. Trimming took 3 bases from V and 1 from J, leaving 13 bases between them. The DNA of the CDR3 is TGCGCCAGCAGCCACCAAGTCGGGTTATCCTACGAGCAGTACTTC. This gives the protein CASSHQVGLSYEQYF.

The chain has TRBV20-1 and TRBJ1-5; 8 bases agree with TRBD1. The CDR3 has 15 amino acids. In germline, CDR1 is DFQATT, CDR2 SNEGSKA (reference sequence). With V trimmed by 5 bases and J by 6 bases, 12 bases remained unmatched. CDR3 DNA sequence: TGCAGTGCTGCCCCGGGACAGGTCTCGGGTCAGCCCCAGCATTTT. It is translated as CSAAPGQVSGQPQHF.

The chain employs TRBV7-2 and TRBJ2-1; D gene uncertain. The germline V and J ends were trimmed by 4 bases and 4 bases, with 8 bases remaining between them. This CDR3 spans 13 amino acids. Germline CDR1 and CDR2: SGHTA and FQGNSA. The CDR3 DNA is TGTGCCAGCAGCTCCCCGACGTACAATGAGCAGTTCTTC. Its translation: CASSSPTYNEQFF.

This clonotype was detected ten times or more. The J gene is TRBJ2-7, the V gene TRBV20-1; 8 positions agree with TRBD2. The V and J ends lost 6 bases and 4 bases, in that order; junction bases with no gene match: 8. CDR3 size: 13 residues. CDR1 and CDR2 from the germline V gene are DFQATT and SNEGSKA (reference sequence). Here the CDR3 DNA reads TGCAGTGCCTGGGGTAGCGGGATGTACGAGCAGTACTTC. Translating gives CSAWGSGMYEQYF.

Turning to this clonotype: It may be a read error: a sequence one base away is much more abundant. This rearrangement joins TRBV29-1 to TRBJ1-2; no clear D gene. Germline V lookup: CDR1 SQVTM, CDR2 ANQGSEA. This CDR3 contains 15 residues. CDR3 DNA: TGCAGCGTTGAAGGCGAATTGAGCGCTAACTATGGCTACGCCTTC. This gives the protein CSVEGELSANYGYAF.

This clonotype came up a few times. CDR3 nucleotide sequence: TGTGCCAGCAGTTTAGTTTCCGGGGGTCTCTACGAGCAGTACTTC. As protein: CASSLVSGGLYEQYF. The chain has TRBV12-3 or TRBV12-4 and TRBJ2-7; weak D call: TRBD2 (6 bases). V was pared by 1 base and J by 3 bases, with 13 bases between. There are 15 residues in the CDR3.

This clonotype was observed at least ten times. The chain has TRBV6-2 or TRBV6-3 and TRBJ1-5, with 11 bases matching TRBD1. The length of the CDR3 is 19 residues. The germline gives CDR1 MNHEY, CDR2 SVGEGT. V gave up 7 bases and J gave up 5 bases; unmatched junction bases: 19. CDR3 bases: TGTGCCAGCACCCACGAAGGGGGGGACAGGGGGTATCGGCATCAGCCCCAGCATTTT. Protein: CASTHEGGDRGYRHQPQHF.

This clonotype was picked up many times. J is TRBJ2-3 and V is TRBV5-1, with 14 nucleotides matching TRBD2. The germline CDR1 and CDR2 sequences are SGHRS and YFSETQ. The CDR3 spans 15 residues. The ends lost 7 bases at V and 6 bases at J; junction bases unmatched: 7. CDR3 sequence: CASRKTSGGADTQYF. CDR3 nucleotide sequence: TGCGCCAGCCGTAAGACTAGCGGGGGGGCGGATACGCAGTATTTT.

This CDR3 is CATRRGLNSPLHF. DNA of the CDR3: TGTGCCACCCGGCGGGGCTTAAATTCACCCCTCCACTTT. V and J are TRBV7-8 and TRBJ1-6; D is possibly TRBD1 (5 bases). CDR1 and CDR2 from the germline V gene are SGHVS and FQNEAQ. V gave up 10 bases and J gave up 7 bases, with 14 bases separating them. The CDR3 runs 13 residues.

In this sample, this clonotype turned up a few times. The J gene is TRBJ2-3, the V gene TRBV11-2; perhaps TRBD2 as D (6 bases). Per germline, CDR1 SGHAT and CDR2 FQNNGV. V was pared by 5 bases and J by 3 bases, with 9 bases between. The CDR3 has 13 amino acids. This chain's CDR3 is CASSPGVTDTQYF. CDR3 in DNA: TGTGCCAGCAGCCCGGGGGTTACAGATACGCAGTATTTT.

Points on this clonotype: In this CDR3 the conserved last residue, phenylalanine or tryptophan, is missing, so a read error is likely. The V and J genes are TRBV9 and TRBJ1-1; D remains unclear. This CDR3 contains 14 residues. With 0 bases removed from V and 8 bases from J, the gap between germline ends came to 14 bases. CDR1 and CDR2 (germline): SGDLS, YYNGEE. The DNA for the CDR3 is TGTGCCAGCAGCGTAGACCTCTCGGTCACCGAAGCTTTCTTA. Translation gives CASSVDLSVTEAFL.

The table lists this clonotype with a count of one. A single base separates this from a much larger clone, so it may be a read error. The chain recombines TRBV5-6 with TRBJ1-1; D remains unclear. CDR1 SGHDT and CDR2 YYEEEE come from the germline V gene. This CDR3 has 12 amino acids. For the CDR3, the DNA is TGTGCCAGCAGCTTGATGCAGAATACGCGGTATTTT. It codes for CASSLMQNTRYF.

Turning to this clonotype: A much larger clone lies one base from this, so it may be a read error. The rearrangement uses TRBV9 and TRBJ2-7, with D hard to call. Germline V lookup: CDR1 SGDLS, CDR2 YYNGEE. The CDR3 is 14 residues long. The CDR3 is CASSADGSSYGQYF. DNA for the CDR3: TGTGCCAGCAGCGCCGACGGAAGCTCCTACGGGCAGTACTTC.

This clonotype was picked up one time. A clone one base away is much larger, so this may be a read error. The chain recombines TRBV29-1 with TRBJ2-4; a possible D gene is TRBD1 (6 bases). CDR1 and CDR2 (germline): SQVTM, ANQGSEA. The CDR3 is 12 residues long. The CDR3 DNA reads TGCAGCGTTGAACAGGGGAGAGACATTCAGTGCTTC. Protein product: CSVEQGRDIQCF.

With regard to this clonotype: One junction end disagrees with the germline gene, perhaps due to a read error. This chain connects TRBV6-5 to TRBJ1-1, with 10 positions matching TRBD1. Germline loops: CDR1 MNHEY, CDR2 SVGAGI. This CDR3 is 16 amino acids long. The CDR3 nucleotides are TGTGCCAGCAGTTACCACGACAGGGGGCTTCGGACTGAAGCTTCCTTT. It translates to CASSYHDRGLRTEASF.

The sample holds a few counts of this clonotype. This may arise from a read error, as a much more abundant clone is one base away. The genes are TRBV7-9 and TRBJ2-4; no reliable D call. Germline V CDR1 and CDR2: SEHNR, FQNEAQ (reference sequence). This CDR3 comprises 13 residues. The CDR3 region has the DNA TGTGCCAGCAGCTTCGTGTCTGAAAACACTCAGTACTTC. The encoded protein is CASSFVSENTQYF.

The chain has TRBV12-3 or TRBV12-4 and TRBJ2-7; perhaps TRBD1 as D (6 bases). The V end lost 5 bases, the J end lost 3 bases, and 14 bases lay between the germline ends. There are 14 residues in the CDR3. CDR3 in amino acids: CASSTQRDIYEQYF. The CDR3 DNA reads TGTGCCAGCAGTACTCAACGGGACATCTACGAGCAGTACTTC.

Points on this clonotype: One end of the junction is discordant with germline, which a read error may explain. The V gene is TRBV7-9, the J gene TRBJ2-1; D is tentatively TRBD1 or TRBD2 (5 bases each). This CDR3 has 14 residues. CDR1 SEHNR and CDR2 FQNEAQ come from the germline V gene (reference sequence). CDR3 bases: TGTGCCGGCAGCTTAGACGGGACCGAGAATGAGCAGTTCTTC. Protein: CAGSLDGTENEQFF.

This chain joins TRBV5-6 and TRBJ1-6, with 9 positions matching TRBD1. The junction had 5 bases not matched to a gene; V was cut back by 0 bases and J by 7 bases. CDR1 and CDR2 (germline): SGHDT, YYEEEE. The CDR3 totals 16 residues. The CDR3 sequence is CASSLDRGLYNSPLHF. The CDR3 nucleotides are TGTGCCAGCAGCTTGGACAGGGGGCTCTACAATTCACCCCTCCACTTT.

This clonotype was found a few times. The J gene is TRBJ1-1, the V gene TRBV7-9; TRBD1 matches at 8 bases. V lost 5 bases and J lost 4; bases outside the gene matches: 12. Germline V gives CDR1 SEHNR, CDR2 FQNEAQ (reference sequence). The CDR3 loop spans 16 amino acids. The CDR3 loop is CASSLSSQGAGTEAFF. The CDR3 DNA reads TGTGCCAGCAGCCTATCGTCTCAGGGGGCCGGCACTGAAGCTTTCTTT.

This clonotype was counted only a few times. In DNA form, the CDR3 reads TGCAGTGCTAGAGATCCCGATAATGAAAAACTGTTTTTT. Translating gives CSARDPDNEKLFF. This chain joins TRBV20-1 and TRBJ1-4; D is unclear. The V end was cut by 0 bases, the J end by 4 bases, with 6 bases between. The V gene's germline CDR1 is DFQATT and CDR2 SNEGSKA (reference sequence). The CDR3 spans 13 residues.

This clonotype was seen only a few times. V is TRBV6-2 or TRBV6-3 and J is TRBJ1-1; 8 bases line up with TRBD1. Trimming cost V 4 bases and J 1 base; bases outside gene matches: 8. Germline V gene data show CDR1 as MNHEY and CDR2 as SVGEGT. The CDR3 extends over 16 amino acids. DNA of the CDR3: TGTGCCAGCAGTTCGCAGGGGGCTATGGGGAACACTGAAGCTTTCTTT. Amino acid sequence: CASSSQGAMGNTEAFF.

The V and J genes are TRBV6-1 and TRBJ1-5, with a tentative D call TRBD1 (5 bases). The V end was cut by 7 bases, the J end by 3 bases, with 16 bases between. Germline-derived CDR1 and CDR2 are MNHNS and SASEGT. This CDR3 spans 15 amino acids. CDR3 nucleotides: TGTGCCAGCACCCGAAGGGGCAGATCCAATCAGCCCCAGCATTTT. It translates to CASTRRGRSNQPQHF.

The chain recombines TRBV6-5 with TRBJ2-5; D is perhaps TRBD2 (6 bases). The germline V gene encodes CDR1 MNHEY and CDR2 SVGAGI. The germline V and J ends were trimmed by 9 bases and 5 bases, with 16 bases remaining between them. The CDR3 has 13 amino acids. CDR3 loop: CASQDRGTETQYF. In nucleotides, the CDR3 is TGTGCCAGTCAAGACCGCGGGACTGAGACCCAGTACTTC.